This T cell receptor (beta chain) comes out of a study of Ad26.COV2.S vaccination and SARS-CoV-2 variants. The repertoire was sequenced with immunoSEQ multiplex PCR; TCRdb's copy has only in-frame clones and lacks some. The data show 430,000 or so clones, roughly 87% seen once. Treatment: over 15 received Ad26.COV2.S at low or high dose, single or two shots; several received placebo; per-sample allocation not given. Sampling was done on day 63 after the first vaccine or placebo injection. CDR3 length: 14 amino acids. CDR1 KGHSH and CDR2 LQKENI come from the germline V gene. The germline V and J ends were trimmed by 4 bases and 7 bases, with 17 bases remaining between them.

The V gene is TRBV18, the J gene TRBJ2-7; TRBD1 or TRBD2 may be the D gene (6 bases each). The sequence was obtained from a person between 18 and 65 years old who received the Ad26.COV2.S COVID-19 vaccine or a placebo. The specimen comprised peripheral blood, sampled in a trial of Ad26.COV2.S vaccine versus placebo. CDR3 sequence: CASSLGQGGREQYF. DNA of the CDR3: TGTGCCAGCTCACTGGGACAAGGTGGGAGGGAGCAGTACTTC.